The following is a T cell receptor (beta chain) sequence with its context. Its recognized antigen is unknown. No qualities accompany the bases; no much larger clone lies one base away. V is cut by 10 bases and J by 2 bases, and the space between the germline ends is 13 bases. CDR1 and CDR2, looked up from the germline V gene, are MDHEN and SYDVKM. The CDR3 goes from the cysteine to the phenylalanine over 13 residues. The sequence is cut down to CDR3 DNA, 39 bases in frame from base 1. The sample belongs to a study of post-analysis software for immune sequencing data (dated by TCRdb to the mid-2010s). Looking at the study overall: The recorded disease courses included relapsing-remitting, secondary progressive and progressive-relapsing multiple sclerosis, and some patients had no subtype annotation. The multiple sclerosis patient repertoires were compared with more than 10 previously published healthy control repertoires from donors aged about 6 to 26 years. A subset of samples was prepared in parallel using single-end sample barcoding, then pooled and co-amplified after Illumina adapter ligation.

The library was built by means of PCR. The sample was run on an Illumina HiSeq 2500. To reduce PCR and sequencing biases, unique molecular identifiers were incorporated into the TCR beta cDNA libraries. Approximately 500,000 cDNA molecules were obtained for every 1 to 10 million input T cells, so each molecule roughly corresponded to one T cell. Patient libraries were prepared and sequenced with the same protocol used for the earlier healthy control dataset. Within a given batch, samples were prepared together, multiplexed and sequenced on the same HiSeq lane. Per the source publication's procedure: Raw barcoded reads were processed with MIGEC, discarding single-read molecular identifier groups before consensus assembly and CDR3 extraction. VDJtools was used for post-analysis of the clonotype tables, and diversity was normalized by down-sampling every dataset to the size of the smallest sample. To correct batch-related cross-sample contamination, repertoire overlap clustering matched CDR3 amino acid sequences but not nucleotide sequences. TCRdb itself trimmed the public reads at Q25 with fastp, ran MiXCR and retained productive beta chains. Identical CDR3 proteins give one entry, which carries the most common genes and DNA. Here the V and J calls rest on TCRdb's processing, not on the authors' analysis. The table for this sample lists 600,000 to 750,000 distinct CDR3 sequences; roughly three fifths of them were counted only once. In total, the top ten clones hold 11% of the sample.

TCR beta repertoires were profiled from peripheral blood of approximately 13 young patients with multiple sclerosis to demonstrate the VDJtools post-analysis software. The patients with multiple sclerosis were children and adolescents between about 6 and 15 years of age. General study outcomes and caveats: The multiple sclerosis patient group was slightly younger than the control group. Significantly higher frequencies in patients than in controls were found for about five TRBV segments, including TRBV5-6, TRBV5-1 and TRBV20-1. Normalized Chao1 diversity was significantly lower in multiple sclerosis patients than controls, suggesting substantial peripheral T-cell clonal expansion. Direct clustering with F measure revealed strong co-clustering of samples prepared in the same batch, which led to a batch-effect correction.

The receptor chain draws on TRBV28 and TRBJ2-3; D gene: possibly TRBD1, on 6 matching bases. The sequence derives from a girl aged 2 to 10 with multiple sclerosis. Sequencing was carried out using blood. The bases are TGTGCCACTCGGGACACCTCCACAGATACGCAGTATTTT. This is translated as CATRDTSTDTQYF.